The source of this TCR beta chain is a study of cytomegalovirus exposure and HLA in healthy donors. The CDR3 extends over 17 amino acids. The germline CDR1 and CDR2 sequences are LNHDA and SQIVND (reference sequence). V lost 8 bases and J lost 4; bases outside the gene matches: 15. The PCR contained 60 Vbeta and 13 Jbeta primers. Data came from immunoSEQ multiplex PCR; TCRdb stores just in-frame clones and leaves some out. The repertoire includes about 210,000 clones, around 87% of them detected once, and less than 1.3% sits in the top ten. This chain uses TRBV19 with TRBJ2-3; 10 positions agree with TRBD2. This receptor was identified in a boy younger than 10 in good health and CMV-seronegative. Material for sequencing was PBMCs. CDR3: CASGAQPLAGASDTQYF. The CDR3 nucleotides are TGTGCCAGTGGGGCCCAACCGCTAGCGGGAGCATCAGATACGCAGTATTTT.